This is a list of T cell receptor beta chains from one sample in a study of shared clonotypes between healthy human individuals. Using immunoSEQ multiplex PCR, the repertoire was profiled, and TCRdb retains in-frame clones only, with some absent. The table has over a million clones, around three quarters seen once. The sequencing sample was made of memory CD4+ T cells from PBMCs. The receptor source for this set is a man aged 18 to 29 in good health. Some clones in this sample may be carry-over from other donors' samples. The conserved cysteine and the conserved F or W are not part of the CDR3 here. The size field is filled for only some rows; it gives once, few, many or a size class.

V: TRBV28
size: once
CDR3: ASTGKIYEQY

V: TRBV7-2
size: many
CDR3: ASSSDGPTDTQY

V: TRBV5-1
size: few
CDR3: ASTQTGFRYEQF

V: TRBV5-6
size: NA
CDR3: ASSLWAGGNTIY

V: TRBV19
size: NA
CDR3: ASRDRGRYGYT

V: TRBV2
size: NA
CDR3: ASSDQPGSGQPQH

V: TRBV7-2
size: few
CDR3: ASSSGAGRVNEQY

V: TRBV5-1
size: NA
CDR3: ASSSSGGYGYT

V: TRBV28
size: NA
CDR3: ASRPILGVQRDRDAF

V: TRBV10-3
size: NA
CDR3: AISPGGDTQY

V: TRBV4-1
size: NA
CDR3: ASSQLSGKETQY

V: TRBV28
size: NA
CDR3: ASSRGGSGANVLT

V: TRBV7-2
size: NA
CDR3: ASSLRLAGLLDTQY

V: TRBV5-1
size: NA
CDR3: ASSLGMGQMNTEAF

V: TRBV28
size: NA
CDR3: ASSLPETYNEQF

V: TRBV2
size: once
CDR3: ASSEALGFSQPQH

V: TRBV5-4
size: NA
CDR3: ASSLGSSGRYTYEQY

V: TRBV5-1
size: few
CDR3: ASSLGQGPNNEQF

V: TRBV6-1
size: NA
CDR3: ASSEGLDSSYEQY

V: TRBV5-1
size: NA
CDR3: ASSPERGGSYEQY

V: TRBV5-4
size: NA
CDR3: ASSLALGGPAF

V: TRBV29-1
size: NA
CDR3: SVRGRSYNEQF

V: TRBV4-1
size: NA
CDR3: ASSQDRRGQSYEQY

V: TRBV29-1
size: NA
CDR3: SVDTGQGPYGYT

V: TRBV6-5
size: many
CDR3: ASSYTGQGGGGYT

V: TRBV6-1
size: NA
CDR3: ASSEGQGRAATEAF

V: TRBV6-6
size: NA
CDR3: ASRGLFSTGQPQH

V: TRBV15
size: NA
CDR3: ATSRVQGEETQY

V: TRBV7-3
size: NA
CDR3: ASSLQSGANTGELF

V: TRBV18
size: NA
CDR3: ASSPQGGSNTEAF

V: TRBV28
size: NA
CDR3: ASSSGQGRGQPQH

V: TRBV2
size: once
CDR3: ASSVTRRDEAF

V: TRBV5-6
size: once
CDR3: ASSQGQPYSNQPQH